The clone carrying this T cell receptor (beta chain) was picked up a small number of times. Its specificity is not known. Blood collection times were about day -28 and days 30, 100, 180 posttransplant. This sample was included in a study of T cell clonotyping in hematopoietic cell transplantation. Study-wide results and caveats: Recipient TCR diversity dropped after transplant; expanded clonotypes rose from day 30 to 180.

Here immunoSEQ multiplex PCR was the method, and the copy in TCRdb shows in-frame clones only, minus some. This sample has 6,000 or so clones, with approximately 68% found just once. Sequenced material: PBMCs, taken 180 days after allogeneic stem cell transplant. The source of this sequence is a male patient aged 50 to 59 who had an allogeneic stem cell transplant from an unrelated donor, so the T cells may come from the graft donor. Some clones in this sample may be carry-over from other donors' samples.

The CDR3 DNA follows: TGTGCCAGCAGCTTACGGGACACGAACCCACGACTGACTTTCTTT. Residues: CASSLRDTNPRLTFF. The chain employs TRBV11-1 and TRBJ1-1; tentatively, D is TRBD1 (6 bases). The germline V gene has CDR1 SGHAT and CDR2 FQDESV (reference sequence). The CDR3 length is 15 residues. Trimming removed 2 bases at V and 12 bases at J, with 22 bases between. The whole variable domain, filled in from reference TRBV11-1 and TRBJ1-1, reads EAEVAQSPRYKITEKSQAVAFWCDPISGHATLYWYRQILGQGPELLVQFQDESVVDDSQLPKDRFSAERLKGVDSTLKIQPAELGDSAMYLCASSLRDTNPRLTFFGQGTRLTVV.